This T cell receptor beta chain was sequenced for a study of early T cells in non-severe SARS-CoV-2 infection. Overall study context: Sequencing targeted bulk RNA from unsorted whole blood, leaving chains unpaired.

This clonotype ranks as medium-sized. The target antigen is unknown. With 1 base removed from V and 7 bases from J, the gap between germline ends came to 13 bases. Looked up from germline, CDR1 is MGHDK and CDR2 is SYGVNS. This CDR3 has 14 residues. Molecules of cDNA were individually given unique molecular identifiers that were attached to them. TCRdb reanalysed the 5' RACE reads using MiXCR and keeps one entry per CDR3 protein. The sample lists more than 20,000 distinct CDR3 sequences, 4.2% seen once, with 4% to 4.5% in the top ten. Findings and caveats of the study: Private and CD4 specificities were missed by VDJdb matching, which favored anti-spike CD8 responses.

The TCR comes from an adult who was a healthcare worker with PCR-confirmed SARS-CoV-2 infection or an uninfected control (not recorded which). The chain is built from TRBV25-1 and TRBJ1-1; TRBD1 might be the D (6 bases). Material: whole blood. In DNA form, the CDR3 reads TGTGCCAGCAGTGAATTGATGGGGGCAAGTGAAGCTTTCTTT. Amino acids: CASSELMGASEAFF. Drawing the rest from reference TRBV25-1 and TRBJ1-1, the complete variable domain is EADIYQTPRYLVIGTGKKITLECSQTMGHDKMYWYQQDPGMELHLIHYSYGVNSTEKGDLSSESTVSRIRTEHFPLTLESARPSHTSQYLCASSELMGASEAFFGQGTRLTVV.